The 32 T cell receptor beta chains presented below share a single source sample, sequenced in a study of cytomegalovirus exposure and HLA in healthy donors (dated by TCRdb to 2016 to 2017). Library creation used the immunoSEQ multiplex PCR assay. The multiplex PCR relied on a mix of 60 forward primers for TCR Vbeta segments and 13 reverse primers for TCR Jbeta segments. TCRdb retrieved this table from immuneACCESS and kept in-frame rearrangements only. Not all clones are present; in checked studies, unresolved V genes account for under half, and no reason is known for the remainder. Counted in this sample were approximately 110,000 clones; 77% of them appeared once. The top ten clonotypes cover around 13% of the sample. The material sequenced was PBMCs. These receptor sequences come from a woman in her thirties or forties in good health and CMV-seropositive.

The chain joins TRBV6-1 to TRBJ1-1; D may be TRBD1 (5 bases). This CDR3 is 15 amino acids long. The V gene's germline CDR1 is MNHNS and CDR2 SASEGT. Between the trimmed V and J ends, which lost 4 bases and 1 base, there was a span of 13 bases. The CDR3 sequence is CASSALDSPNTEAFF. The CDR3 DNA reads TGTGCCAGCAGTGCGCTAGACAGCCCGAACACTGAAGCTTTCTTT.

The V and J genes are TRBV10-3 and TRBJ2-7; 9 positions match TRBD1. Unmatched junction bases numbered 6, after V lost 7 bases and J lost 2 bases. The CDR3 length is 14 residues. Germline V gene data show CDR1 as ENHRY and CDR2 as SYGVKD. CDR3 sequence (DNA): TGTGCCATCAAATTGGGGACAGGGACCTACGAGCAGTACTTC. Translated, it gives CAIKLGTGTYEQYF.

V gene TRBV7-8 combines with J gene TRBJ2-1; 7 bases are a match to TRBD1. V was pared by 5 bases and J by 9 bases, with 16 bases of the junction left unmatched. CDR1 and CDR2 (germline): SGHVS, FQNEAQ. The CDR3 contains 16 residues. The CDR3 here is CASSASPGQRSGEQFF. For the CDR3, the DNA is TGTGCCAGCAGCGCATCACCGGGACAGAGGTCTGGTGAGCAGTTCTTC. Based on the CDR3 plus reference TRBV7-8 and TRBJ2-1, the full variable domain is GAGVSQSPRYKVAKRGQDVALRCDPISGHVSLFWYQQALGQGPEFLTYFQNEAQLDKSGLPSDRFFAERPEGSVSTLKIQRTQQEDSAVYLCASSASPGQRSGEQFFGPGTRLTVL.

This sequence joins TRBV30 and TRBJ1-5; D may be TRBD1 (6 bases). Germline CDR1 GTSNPN, CDR2 SVGIG (reference sequence). V was cut by 0 bases and J by 2 bases, with 14 bases left in between. This CDR3 comprises 16 residues. The CDR3 DNA reads TGTGCCTGGAGTGTACGGGGGGGCGCCGGCAATCAGCCCCAGCATTTT. This translates into CAWSVRGGAGNQPQHF.

The chain uses TRBV19 and TRBJ1-5; D is unclear. This CDR3 region has 14 residues. Germline CDR1 is LNHDA and CDR2 is SQIVND (reference sequence). Between the trimmed V and J ends, which lost 3 bases and 4 bases, there was a span of 10 bases. The CDR3 DNA sequence: TGTGCCAGTAGTATTCGTCGGGGAAATCAGCCCCAGCATTTT. It is translated as CASSIRRGNQPQHF.

This clone was counted only a few times. The chain employs TRBV5-1 and TRBJ2-7; 9 bases are shared with TRBD1. Germline V lookup: CDR1 SGHRS, CDR2 YFSETQ. This CDR3 is 15 amino acids long. J was trimmed by 4 bases and V by 0 bases; bases with no gene match: 5. The CDR3 is CASSLGDRVVYEQYF. The CDR3 bases are TGCGCCAGCAGCTTGGGGGACAGGGTCGTATACGAGCAGTACTTC.

The chain joins TRBV6-5 to TRBJ2-4; D call uncertain. The CDR3 totals 11 residues. Germline V gives CDR1 MNHEY, CDR2 SVGAGI. Trimming left V 6 bases short and J 3 bases short, with 3 bases between. The CDR3 region is CASSSKNIQYF. CDR3 coding DNA: TGTGCCAGCAGCAGCAAAAACATTCAGTACTTC.

The V gene is TRBV9, the J gene TRBJ2-3; TRBD1 might be the D (5 bases). Trimming removed 0 bases from V and 5 bases from J, with 19 bases in between. The CDR3 spans 17 residues. Germline V gene data show CDR1 as SGDLS and CDR2 as YYNGEE. CDR3 loop: CASSVDDSGALQDTQYF. CDR3 DNA sequence: TGTGCCAGCAGCGTAGATGATAGTGGGGCTCTGCAAGATACGCAGTATTTT.

This sequence joins TRBV5-4 and TRBJ2-1; 14 bases match TRBD2. Per the germline V gene, CDR1 is SGHNT and CDR2 is YYREEE (reference sequence). The CDR3 covers 20 residues. The V and J ends lost 4 bases and 7 bases, in that order; junction bases with no gene match: 19. The CDR3 DNA is TGTGCCAGCAGCGCACCGGGACTAGCGGGAGTAGGTGCCTCCTCGAATGAGCAGTTCTTC. Its protein is CASSAPGLAGVGASSNEQFF.

This clone was detected once. This chain uses TRBV5-1 with TRBJ2-1, with 9 bases fitting TRBD1. J gave up 5 bases and V 0 bases, and 3 bases lay outside the gene matches. Germline loops: CDR1 SGHRS, CDR2 YFSETQ. There are 15 residues in the CDR3. The CDR3 DNA reads as TGCGCCAGCAGCTTGGGGGACAGGGACCACAATGAGCAGTTCTTC. Translation: CASSLGDRDHNEQFF.

V is TRBV5-1 and J is TRBJ2-7, with 8 bases aligning to TRBD1. The V segment lost 0 bases and the J segment 7 bases; nucleotides outside the gene matches: 15. CDR3 length equals 17 residues. Germline V CDR1 and CDR2: SGHRS, YFSETQ. CDR3 nucleotides: TGCGCCAGCAGCTTGGCGCAGGGGGCGATGGAGGGTGGGGAGCAGTACTTC. Translating it yields CASSLAQGAMEGGEQYF.

The chain is built from TRBV5-1 and TRBJ2-3; 7 bases align to TRBD1. Germline V gene sequence: CDR1 SGHRS, CDR2 YFSETQ. The length of the CDR3 is 15 residues. J gave up 4 bases and V 4 bases, and 9 bases lay outside the gene matches. The CDR3 sequence: CASSLRQGASDTQYF. As DNA, the CDR3 is TGCGCCAGCAGCCTCAGACAGGGAGCATCAGATACGCAGTATTTT.

This rearrangement joins TRBV11-2 to TRBJ2-2, with TRBD2 as a possible D gene (6 bases). CDR1 and CDR2 (germline): SGHAT, FQNNGV. V lost 1 base to trimming and J lost 0 bases, with 15 bases between them. The CDR3 loop spans 18 amino acids. CDR3 residues: CASSLVLRDGANTGELFF. CDR3 coding DNA: TGTGCCAGCAGCTTAGTTCTGCGGGATGGGGCGAACACCGGGGAGCTGTTTTTT.

This clone came up a few times. The V gene is TRBV18, the J gene TRBJ2-5, with D maybe TRBD1 (5 bases). The germline CDR1 and CDR2 sequences are KGHSH and LQKENI. This CDR3 spans 14 amino acids. V was cut by 6 bases and J by 4 bases, with 15 bases left in between. CDR3: CASSQAAQGETQYF. The CDR3 DNA sequence: TGTGCCAGCTCCCAAGCCGCGCAGGGAGAGACCCAGTACTTC. The whole variable domain, remainder taken from reference TRBV18 and TRBJ2-5, is NAGVMQNPRHLVRRRGQEARLRCSPMKGHSHVYWYRQLPEEGLKFMVYLQKENIIDESGMPKERFSAEFPKEGPSILRIQQVVRGDSAAYFCASSQAAQGETQYFGPGTRLLVL.

The chain carries TRBV15 and TRBJ2-7, with TRBD1 matching over 7 bases. The CDR3 covers 14 residues. The V and J ends lost 3 bases and 5 bases, in that order; junction bases with no gene match: 7. CDR1 is LNHNV and CDR2 is YYDKDF in the germline V gene (reference sequence). DNA of the CDR3: TGTGCCACCAGCAGGCAACAGGGGAACCACGAGCAGTACTTC. Translated: CATSRQQGNHEQYF.

The V call is TRBV4-1, the J call TRBJ2-3; 9 bases map to TRBD2. This CDR3 is built from 17 residues. V trimming: 0 bases; J trimming: 6 bases; junction bases outside the gene matches: 10. Germline values: CDR1 MGHRA, CDR2 YSYEKL. For the CDR3, the DNA is TGCGCCAGCAGCCAAGATCCAGCGGGAGGAAATAGGGATACGCAGTATTTT. Its translation: CASSQDPAGGNRDTQYF.

The rearrangement uses TRBV19 and TRBJ2-1; D uncertain. The germline V gene encodes CDR1 LNHDA and CDR2 SQIVND (reference sequence). With 3 bases removed from V and 5 bases from J, the gap between germline ends came to 8 bases. The CDR3 has 13 amino acids. The CDR3 protein is CASSISLHNEQFF. CDR3 in DNA: TGTGCCAGTAGTATTTCCCTACACAATGAGCAGTTCTTC.

The chain couples TRBV21-1 to TRBJ1-5; TRBD1, the table's D call, lacks a check against the DNA. TRBV21-1 constitutes a pseudogene. This CDR3 comprises 19 residues. This CDR3 is CASSKVGAPEGGGRQPQHF. In DNA, the CDR3 is TGTGCCAGCAGCAAAGTGGGGGCTCCCGAGGGTGGGGGAAGACAGCCCCAGCATTTT.

The chain links TRBV29-1 to TRBJ2-7; TRBD2 aligns across 8 bases. V shed 6 bases and J 5 bases; nucleotides not matched to a gene: 12. The CDR3 is 14 residues long. CDR1 is SQVTM and CDR2 is ANQGSEA in the germline V gene. The CDR3 nucleotides are TGCAGCGTCGTTCGGGGGGGGTGGAAGGACGAGCAGTACTTC. Protein product: CSVVRGGWKDEQYF.

This rearrangement joins TRBV5-4 to TRBJ2-3; 7 bases agree with TRBD1. With V trimmed by 1 base and J by 1 base, 3 bases remained unmatched. This CDR3 has 15 amino acids. Germline assignment: CDR1 SGHNT and CDR2 YYREEE (reference sequence). The DNA for the CDR3 is TGTGCCAGCAGCTTGAAGGGGGCTGGCACAGATACGCAGTATTTT. It translates to CASSLKGAGTDTQYF.

CDR3 nucleotides: TGTGCCATCAGTGAGTCGACCGGGACTAGCGGGAGTCAGTACGAGCAGTACTTC. Its translation is CAISESTGTSGSQYEQYF. The chain joins TRBV10-3 to TRBJ2-7; 14 nucleotides match TRBD2. With 0 bases clipped from V and 4 bases from J, the junction kept 8 bases outside the gene matches. CDR1 is ENHRY, CDR2 SYGVKD, per germline. This CDR3 region has 18 residues.

The V call is TRBV5-4, the J call TRBJ2-3, with 8 bases aligning to TRBD1. Germline-derived CDR1 and CDR2 are SGHNT and YYREEE (reference sequence). V lost 5 bases and J lost 14; bases outside the gene matches: 10. This CDR3 has 12 residues. The chain's CDR3 is CASRLGADRVYF. DNA of the CDR3: TGTGCCAGCAGACTAGGGGCGGACAGGGTGTATTTT.

This chain links TRBV10-3 with TRBJ2-7, with 11 bases matching TRBD2. CDR3 length: 16 residues. Germline lookup yields CDR1 ENHRY and CDR2 SYGVKD. Trimming cost V 6 bases and J 2 bases; bases outside gene matches: 9. CDR3 bases: TGTGCCATCAGATCAGAGGGACTAGCGGCCACCTACGAGCAGTACTTC. Translating it yields CAIRSEGLAATYEQYF.

This chain joins TRBV11-1 and TRBJ2-5; 7 bases align to TRBD1. Germline CDR1 SGHAT, CDR2 FQDESV (reference sequence). The CDR3 has 15 residues. J was trimmed by 2 bases and V by 4 bases; bases with no gene match: 7. CDR3 in amino acids: CASSYGDRAQETQYF. The CDR3 DNA reads as TGTGCCAGCAGCTACGGGGACAGAGCACAAGAGACCCAGTACTTC.

The V and J genes are TRBV6-1 and TRBJ1-5; TRBD1 is a possible D gene (6 bases). This CDR3 has 15 amino acids. V was shortened by 8 bases and J by 2 bases, with 16 bases between the two germline ends. CDR1 is MNHNS and CDR2 is SASEGT in the germline V gene. For the CDR3, the DNA is TGTGCCAGCCTGAGGGGGGGAATCGGCAATCAGCCCCAGCATTTT. This translates into CASLRGGIGNQPQHF.

The rearrangement joins TRBV7-9 to TRBJ2-7, with D hard to call. The CDR3 is 13 residues long. Germline V gene lookup returns CDR1 SEHNR and CDR2 FQNEAQ (reference sequence). Trimming stripped 1 base from V and 4 bases from J, with 8 bases between. The CDR3 loop is CASSLGAGYEQYF. Written as DNA, the CDR3 is TGTGCCAGCAGCTTAGGGGCTGGGTACGAGCAGTACTTC.

This clone has a handful of counts. The V call is TRBV7-2, the J call TRBJ1-4, with 10 bases identical to TRBD1. Trimming cost V 2 bases and J 8 bases; bases outside gene matches: 5. The CDR3 consists of 15 residues. The germline gives CDR1 SGHTA, CDR2 FQGNSA. The CDR3 sequence is CASSLRQGAEEKLFF. The CDR3, as DNA: TGTGCCAGCAGCTTAAGACAGGGGGCAGAGGAAAAACTGTTTTTT.

The genes are TRBV7-9 and TRBJ2-7; 8 bases agree with TRBD1. V trimming: 5 bases; J trimming: 6 bases; junction bases outside the gene matches: 9. The CDR3 has 14 residues. Germline assignment: CDR1 SEHNR and CDR2 FQNEAQ (reference sequence). This chain's CDR3 is CASSQMDRDAEQYF. The CDR3, as DNA: TGTGCCAGCAGCCAAATGGACAGGGACGCCGAGCAGTACTTC. The entire variable domain, with the rest obtained from reference TRBV7-9 and TRBJ2-7, is as follows: DTGVSQNPRHKITKRGQNVTFRCDPISEHNRLYWYRQTLGQGPEFLTYFQNEAQLEKSRLLSDRFSAERPKGSFSTLEIQRTEQGDSAMYLCASSQMDRDAEQYFGPGTRLTVT.

The chain uses TRBV7-9 and TRBJ1-1; D possibly corresponds to TRBD1 (5 bases). CDR1 SEHNR and CDR2 FQNEAQ come from the germline V gene (reference sequence). CDR3 length: 13 residues. Trimming left V 5 bases short and J 5 bases short, with 12 bases between. CDR3: CASSRGEGTEAFF. CDR3 in DNA: TGTGCCAGCAGCCGCGGGGAGGGGACTGAAGCTTTCTTT. The full variable domain, in which reference TRBV7-9 and TRBJ1-1 provide the parts outside the CDR3, is DTGVSQNPRHKITKRGQNVTFRCDPISEHNRLYWYRQTLGQGPEFLTYFQNEAQLEKSRLLSDRFSAERPKGSFSTLEIQRTEQGDSAMYLCASSRGEGTEAFFGQGTRLTVV.

The chain carries TRBV7-9 and TRBJ2-7; 10 bases align to TRBD1. J gave up 5 bases and V 4 bases, and 11 bases lay outside the gene matches. This CDR3 is built from 16 residues. In germline, CDR1 is SEHNR, CDR2 FQNEAQ (reference sequence). The CDR3 DNA reads TGTGCCAGCAGCTACACTCCGGGACAGGGGACGAACGAGCAGTACTTC. It is translated as CASSYTPGQGTNEQYF.

The chain has TRBV28 and TRBJ2-1; D is perhaps TRBD1 (6 bases). Germline V gene sequence: CDR1 MDHEN, CDR2 SYDVKM. With 6 bases removed from V and 0 bases from J, the gap between germline ends came to 12 bases. The CDR3 covers 15 residues. CDR3 in amino acids: CASRTTGSSYNEQFF. CDR3 DNA sequence: TGTGCCAGCAGAACCACAGGGAGCTCCTACAATGAGCAGTTCTTC.

The chain has TRBV10-1 and TRBJ2-3; D might be TRBD2 (6 bases). V gave up 0 bases and J gave up 9 bases, with 13 bases separating them. CDR1 and CDR2 from the germline V gene are WNHNN and SYGVQD (reference sequence). CDR3 length: 14 amino acids. The CDR3 is CASSESLTRNTQYF. CDR3 DNA: TGCGCCAGCAGTGAGTCCCTGACTAGAAACACGCAGTATTTT.